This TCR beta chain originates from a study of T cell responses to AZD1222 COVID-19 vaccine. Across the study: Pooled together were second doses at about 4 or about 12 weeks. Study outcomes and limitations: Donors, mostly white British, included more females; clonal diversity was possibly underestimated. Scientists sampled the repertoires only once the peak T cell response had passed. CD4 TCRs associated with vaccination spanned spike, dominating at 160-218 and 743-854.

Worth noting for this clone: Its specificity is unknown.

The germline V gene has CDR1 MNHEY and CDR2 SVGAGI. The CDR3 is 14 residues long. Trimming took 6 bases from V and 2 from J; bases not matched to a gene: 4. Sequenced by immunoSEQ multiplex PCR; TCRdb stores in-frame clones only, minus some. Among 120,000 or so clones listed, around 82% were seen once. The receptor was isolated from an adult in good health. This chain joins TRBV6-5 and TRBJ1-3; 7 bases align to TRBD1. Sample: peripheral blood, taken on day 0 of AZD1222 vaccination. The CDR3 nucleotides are TGTGCCAGCAGGCCAGGGGGGACTGGAAACACCATATATTTT. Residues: CASRPGGTGNTIYF.